Detailed here is one T cell receptor (beta chain). Its antigen is not identified. Produced via immunoSEQ multiplex PCR; TCRdb's table is partial and in-frame only. The repertoire has around 2.3 million clones, almost 96% of them found once; the top ten carry around 0.13%. The data belong to a study of shared clonotypes between healthy human individuals. V was pared by 7 bases and J by 4 bases, with 14 bases of the junction left unmatched. The CDR3 runs to 17 residues. Germline values: CDR1 MDHEN, CDR2 SYDVKM. Study findings and constraints: Shared clonotypes across all four donors exceeded non-shared ones in generation probability. Relative to memory subsets, naive subsets generally showed larger estimated richness.

The V and J genes are TRBV28 and TRBJ2-2, with 8 positions matching TRBD2. The source material was naive CD4+ T cells sorted from blood. The subset denotes: CD45RA+ positively selected. This TCR was recovered from a man aged 18 to 29 in good health. In DNA form, the CDR3 reads TGTGCCAGCACGACCCGGGAGGGCTCGGGGGGCACCGGGGAGCTGTTTTTT. This sequence encodes CASTTREGSGGTGELFF.